This T cell receptor beta chain was documented in a study of T cells in Graves' hyperthyroidism and ophthalmopathy. For ophthalmopathy patients, the Clinical Activity Score was at least 3 and the NOSPECS grade at least 4; duration was under 3 months. The CDR3 regions of TCR beta were amplified from RNA transcripts. First-round RT-PCR targeting the TCR CDR3 was performed with the HTBI primer set. Each CDR3 protein is one row after TCRdb ran MiXCR on the multiplex PCR reads. The table lists 500,000 or so distinct CDR3 sequences, 15% to 20% of them singletons. This clonotype occurred many times. CDR1 is SGHVS and CDR2 is FQNEAQ in the germline V gene. CDR3 length equals 15 residues. V was trimmed by 3 bases and J by 0 bases, leaving 11 bases between them.

The sequencing sample was made of blood. The source is a woman in her late teens or twenties with Graves' ophthalmopathy. V gene TRBV7-8 combines with J gene TRBJ1-1; D ambiguous. CDR3 bases: TGTGCCAGCAGCTTGCCGAACGGGATGAACACTGAAGCTTTCTTT. Amino acids: CASSLPNGMNTEAFF.